The sequence of this T cell receptor (beta chain) was determined in a study of T cells after yellow fever vaccination. The CDR3 runs 14 residues. Germline CDR1 is MGHRA and CDR2 is YSYEKL. V dropped 1 base and J dropped 0 bases, with 7 bases sitting between them. TCRdb processed the 5' RACE reads anew with MiXCR; each CDR3 protein has one entry. The sample lists some 350,000 distinct CDR3 sequences, about 4% occurring once. The chain is built from TRBV4-1 and TRBJ2-7; D gene unclear. Material: PBMCs, obtained 5 days after the yellow fever booster vaccination. The clonotype was recovered from a man aged 18 to 29 who received the YFV17D yellow fever vaccine. The CDR3 bases are TGCGCCAGCAGCCAAGGCCCGGGCTCCTACGAGCAGTACTTC. This sequence encodes CASSQGPGSYEQYF.